The 24 T cell receptor beta chains given below trace back to one sample, sequenced in a study of CD8 T cells in ankylosing spondylitis (dated by TCRdb to the late 2010s). Broad study findings and their caveats: A TCR beta motif of fewer than 10 highly homologous amino acid variants appeared characteristic of blood from ankylosing spondylitis patients.

No antigen is known for these receptors. Libraries were made using 5' RACE. Sequencing took place on an Illumina HiSeq 2500. TCRdb trimmed the raw reads at Q25, called clones with MiXCR and kept productive beta chains. Records with the same CDR3 protein are collapsed into one entry carrying the most frequent genes and DNA. The sample table contains about 400,000 distinct CDR3 sequences; only one count was recorded for around 24% of them. The top ten clones comprise 15% to 20% of the sample. The sample taken for sequencing was blood, either unsorted or a sorted T cell fraction (not recorded which). These TCRs come from a male donor with ankylosing spondylitis.

This chain joins TRBV3-1 and TRBJ2-5; D perhaps matches TRBD2 (5 bases). The V gene lost 1 base and the J gene lost 5 bases, with 14 bases spanning the gap. CDR3 length: 15 amino acids. Germline V gives CDR1 LGHDT, CDR2 YNNKEL (reference sequence). DNA of the CDR3: TGTGCCAGCAGCCAAGGGCCTAGCCCGGGGGAGACCCAGTACTTC. Protein sequence: CASSQGPSPGETQYF.

This clonotype showed up just a few times. The CDR3 reads CASRPWQATGELFF. CDR3 DNA sequence: TGCGCCAGCCGCCCCTGGCAGGCCACCGGGGAGCTGTTTTTT. V is TRBV5-1 and J is TRBJ2-2; D ambiguous. Trimming took 7 bases from V and 4 from J, leaving 14 bases between them. This CDR3 is 14 amino acids long. Germline CDR1 reads SGHRS; CDR2 reads YFSETQ. The whole variable domain, filled in from reference TRBV5-1 and TRBJ2-2, reads KAGVTQTPRYLIKTRGQQVTLSCSPISGHRSVSWYQQTPGQGLQFLFEYFSETQRNKGNFPGRFSGRQFSNSRSEMNVSTLELGDSALYLCASRPWQATGELFFGEGSRLTVL.

With respect to this clonotype: Possible read error: a much larger clone is one base away. The chain links TRBV12-3 or TRBV12-4 to TRBJ2-5; D tentatively reads TRBD1 or TRBD2 (5 bases each). V lost 6 bases and J 5 bases, leaving 19 bases between the germline ends. The CDR3 has 15 amino acids. CDR3 in DNA: TGTGCCAGCAGCCTGTTGGGACCATGCGGGGAGACCCAGTACTTC. It specifies CASSLLGPCGETQYF.

The CDR3 DNA sequence: TGTGCCACCGGTTCGAGCTACGAGCAGTACTTC. Translation: CATGSSYEQYF. The chain combines TRBV10-3 with TRBJ2-7; D call uncertain. Germline V gene lookup returns CDR1 ENHRY and CDR2 SYGVKD. V was clipped by 10 bases and J by 3 bases, with 10 bases between them. This CDR3 region has 11 residues.

This clonotype was recorded many times. The chain has TRBV12-3 or TRBV12-4 and TRBJ1-5, with D possibly being TRBD1 (6 bases). The length of the CDR3 is 14 residues. Trimming removed 6 bases from V and 2 bases from J, with 11 bases in between. The CDR3 bases are TGTGCCAGCAGCATACAGGGTGGCAATCAGCCCCAGCATTTT. This encodes CASSIQGGNQPQHF.

The chain joins TRBV13 to TRBJ2-1; D might be TRBD2 (7 bases). The CDR3 spans 14 residues. Trimming took off 3 bases at V and 8 bases at J, with 14 bases between the two ends. The germline V gene has CDR1 PRHDT and CDR2 FYEKMQ (reference sequence). CDR3 DNA sequence: TGTGCCAGCAGCTTGGGGGGGCTGGGCGATGAGCAGTTCTTC. Translating it yields CASSLGGLGDEQFF.

The chain carries TRBV5-1 and TRBJ2-5, with 8 nucleotides matching TRBD1. Germline CDR1 and CDR2: SGHRS and YFSETQ. The V gene end was trimmed by 4 bases and the J gene end by 5 bases; junction bases not matched to a gene: 10. This CDR3 spans 15 amino acids. CDR3 DNA sequence: TGCGCCAGCAGCAGAGAACACAGGGGGTGGGAGACCCAGTACTTC. This encodes CASSREHRGWETQYF.

The V call is TRBV12-3 or TRBV12-4, the J call TRBJ1-2, with 8 nucleotides matching TRBD1. The CDR3 length is 13 residues. Germline trimming cut 7 bases from V and 3 bases from J; bases unmatched to any gene: 4. The CDR3, as DNA: TGTGCCAGCACCCAGGACAGGGACTATGGCTACACCTTC. Residues: CASTQDRDYGYTF.

The CDR3 sequence: CASSLPGQPYEQYF. Written as DNA, the CDR3 is TGTGCCAGCAGTCTACCGGGACAGCCTTACGAGCAGTACTTC. The J gene is TRBJ2-7, the V gene TRBV6-5, with 7 bases identical to TRBD1. With 5 bases clipped from V and 4 bases from J, the junction kept 8 bases outside the gene matches. The CDR3 runs 14 residues. Germline lookup yields CDR1 MNHEY and CDR2 SVGAGI.

This clonotype was recorded a few times. This chain links TRBV5-1 with TRBJ2-5, with TRBD2 matching 12 bases. The CDR3 is 16 amino acids. V was pared by 5 bases and J by 2 bases, with 7 bases of the junction left unmatched. CDR1 is SGHRS and CDR2 is YFSETQ in the germline V gene. This CDR3 is CASRQGLAGIQETQYF. In nucleotides, the CDR3 is TGCGCCAGCAGACAAGGACTAGCGGGGATTCAAGAGACCCAGTACTTC.

The gene calls are TRBV6-2 or TRBV6-3 and TRBJ2-7, with D uncertain. The CDR3 runs to 15 residues. The V and J ends lost 0 bases and 2 bases respectively, with 11 bases between them. Per the germline V gene, CDR1 is MNHEY and CDR2 is SVGEGT. The DNA for the CDR3 is TGTGCCAGCAGTTACTCGGGTCGTGATACCTACGAGCAGTACTTC. It yields the protein CASSYSGRDTYEQYF.

The rearrangement uses TRBV27 and TRBJ2-1; 10 bases match TRBD2. This CDR3 contains 16 residues. J lost 7 bases, V lost 4 bases, and 10 bases had no gene match. Germline V gives CDR1 MNHEY, CDR2 SMNVEV (reference sequence). In nucleotides, the CDR3 is TGTGCCAGCAGTTCCCCAGCGGGAGGGGAAAAAAATGAGCAGTTCTTC. Translated, it gives CASSSPAGGEKNEQFF.

This clonotype showed up just a few times. The chain links TRBV5-1 to TRBJ1-2; D is uncertain. The CDR3 totals 14 residues. Deletions cut 6 bases from V and 0 bases from J, with 12 bases between. CDR1 is SGHRS, CDR2 YFSETQ, per germline. The CDR3: CASTTDVANYGYTF. The CDR3 DNA follows: TGCGCCAGCACCACGGACGTGGCTAACTATGGCTACACCTTC.

This clonotype was recorded at least ten times. Here the CDR3 reads CATRVGGNTGELFF. CDR3 bases: TGTGCCACCAGGGTTGGGGGCAACACCGGGGAGCTGTTTTTT. This chain connects TRBV15 to TRBJ2-2; possible D gene TRBD1, 6 bases. Between the trimmed V and J ends, which lost 6 bases and 2 bases, there was a span of 10 bases. Looked up from germline, CDR1 is LNHNV and CDR2 is YYDKDF (reference sequence). The CDR3 totals 14 residues.

This clonotype turned up a few times. CDR3 coding DNA: TGTGCCAGCAGCGTAGCTAGCCGAAGGTCGGATGAGCAGTTCTTC. Residues: CASSVASRRSDEQFF. The chain uses TRBV9 and TRBJ2-1; possibly TRBD2 for D (5 bases). In germline, CDR1 is SGDLS, CDR2 YYNGEE. CDR3 length: 15 amino acids. The V and J ends lost 0 bases and 8 bases respectively, with 15 bases between them.

This clonotype was recorded a few times. The chain combines TRBV7-2 with TRBJ1-2; a weak D match, TRBD1 (6 bases). Germline V CDR1 and CDR2: SGHTA, FQGNSA. This CDR3 is built from 14 residues. Trimming shortened V by 5 bases and J by 2 bases, and 12 bases separated the two germline ends. DNA of the CDR3: TGTGCCAGCAGCGGCAGGACAGAAAACTATGGCTACACCTTC. It yields the protein CASSGRTENYGYTF.

The chain recombines TRBV11-2 with TRBJ1-4; 7 bases agree with TRBD1. V shed 5 bases and J 6 bases; nucleotides not matched to a gene: 9. CDR1 and CDR2 from the germline V gene are SGHAT and FQNNGV. The CDR3 sequence is 15 residues long. In DNA, the CDR3 is TGTGCCAGCAGCCCCGGGACAGCGTGGGATGAAAAACTGTTTTTT. It translates to CASSPGTAWDEKLFF.

This clonotype has just a few counts. This chain links TRBV12-3 or TRBV12-4 with TRBJ2-7; D ambiguous. This CDR3 has 14 residues. V lost 3 bases and J lost 2, with 11 bases in between. The CDR3 loop reads CASSLSTAAYEQYF. In nucleotides, the CDR3 is TGTGCCAGCAGTTTGAGCACAGCCGCCTACGAGCAGTACTTC.

This clonotype was observed a handful of times. The chain links TRBV20-1 to TRBJ2-1; 8 bases fit TRBD2. The CDR3 runs to 13 residues. J lost 4 bases, V lost 6 bases, and 5 bases had no gene match. CDR1 DFQATT and CDR2 SNEGSKA come from the germline V gene (reference sequence). The CDR3 sequence is CSAAGGGYNEQFF. CDR3 DNA sequence: TGCAGTGCCGCTGGCGGGGGGTACAATGAGCAGTTCTTC.

This clonotype has more than one count but fewer than ten. V is TRBV5-1 and J is TRBJ2-2, with 16 bases fitting TRBD2. CDR1 is SGHRS, CDR2 YFSETQ, per germline. The CDR3 extends over 19 amino acids. The trim removed 4 bases at V and 1 base at J, leaving 7 bases unmatched. CDR3 in amino acids: CASSKMGLAGGQNTGELFF. In nucleotides, the CDR3 is TGCGCCAGCAGCAAGATGGGACTAGCGGGAGGGCAGAACACCGGGGAGCTGTTTTTT.

The chain joins TRBV5-1 to TRBJ2-7; D perhaps matches TRBD1 (5 bases). The CDR3 is 14 amino acids. Trimming shortened V by 0 bases and J by 3 bases, and 10 bases separated the two germline ends. Germline V gene data show CDR1 as SGHRS and CDR2 as YFSETQ. The CDR3 sequence: CASSLDGRGYEQYF. In DNA, the CDR3 is TGCGCCAGCAGCTTGGACGGTAGGGGCTACGAGCAGTACTTC.

This clonotype was seen once. The rearrangement links TRBV9 to TRBJ2-1; the match to TRBD2 covers 8 bases. This CDR3 spans 17 amino acids. The V segment lost 4 bases and the J segment 6 bases; nucleotides outside the gene matches: 15. Germline loops: CDR1 SGDLS, CDR2 YYNGEE. The DNA of the CDR3 is TGTGCCAGCAGCCCCCCCCTTTTTAGCGGGAACCTCAATGAGCAGTTCTTC. Translated: CASSPPLFSGNLNEQFF.

This clonotype showed up many times. The chain uses TRBV29-1 and TRBJ2-7; 9 bases are shared with TRBD1. Germline V CDR1 and CDR2: SQVTM, ANQGSEA. CDR3 size: 13 residues. Unmatched junction bases numbered 3, after V lost 4 bases and J lost 2 bases. CDR3 residues: CSVGRTGAYEQYF. CDR3 nucleotide sequence: TGCAGCGTTGGGCGGACAGGGGCCTACGAGCAGTACTTC.

In this sample, this clonotype turned up a few times. V and J are TRBV12-3 or TRBV12-4 and TRBJ2-2; D remains ambiguous. V was trimmed by 7 bases and J by 3 bases, leaving 3 bases between them. The CDR3 is 11 residues long. For the CDR3, the DNA is TGTGCCAGCACTTACACCGGGGAGCTGTTTTTT. Protein: CASTYTGELFF.